The T cell receptor beta chain under discussion was sequenced for a study of cytomegalovirus exposure and HLA in healthy donors. In regard to this clone: What it recognizes is unknown.

Findings and caveats of the study: TCR beta V- and J-gene trimming was later associated with a missense DCLRE1C variant. The presence/absence work took it that sequencing depth was about the same across donors.

PCR involved 60 Vbeta and 13 Jbeta primers. The table came from immunoSEQ multiplex PCR; TCRdb's copy has only in-frame clones and leaves some out. The sample records more than 70,000 clones, 60% to 70% being singletons. Sequenced material: PBMCs. This receptor was identified in a man in his forties in good health and CMV-seropositive.

In nucleotides, the CDR3 is TGTGCCAGTACCCCGGACAACGGGGGTGAAAAACTGTTTTTT. It is translated as CASTPDNGGEKLFF. This chain links TRBV19 with TRBJ1-4, with D possibly TRBD1 on 5 matching bases. CDR3 length: 14 amino acids. The V gene lost 7 bases and the J gene lost 7 bases, with 16 bases spanning the gap. Germline V gene lookup returns CDR1 LNHDA and CDR2 SQIVND (reference sequence).